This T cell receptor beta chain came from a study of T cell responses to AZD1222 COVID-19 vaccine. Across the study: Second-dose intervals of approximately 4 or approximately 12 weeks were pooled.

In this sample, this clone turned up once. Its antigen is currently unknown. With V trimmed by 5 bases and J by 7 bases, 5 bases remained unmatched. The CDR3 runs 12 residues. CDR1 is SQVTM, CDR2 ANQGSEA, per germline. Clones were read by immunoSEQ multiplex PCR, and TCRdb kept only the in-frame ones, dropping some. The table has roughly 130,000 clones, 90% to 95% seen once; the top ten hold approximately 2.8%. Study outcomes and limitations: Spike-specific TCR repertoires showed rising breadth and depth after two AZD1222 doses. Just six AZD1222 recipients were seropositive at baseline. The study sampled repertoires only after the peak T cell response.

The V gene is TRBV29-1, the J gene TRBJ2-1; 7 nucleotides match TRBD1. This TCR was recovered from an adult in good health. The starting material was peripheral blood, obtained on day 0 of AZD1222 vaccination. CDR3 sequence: CSVNRGNNEQFF. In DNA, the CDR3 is TGCAGCGTTAACAGGGGAAATAATGAGCAGTTCTTC.